This T cell receptor beta chain came from a study of blood T cell repertoires in COVID-19. On the study more broadly: The United States, Italy and Spain provided the acute and convalescent COVID-19 samples.

Authors' processing steps: Reference gene primer amplification gave nucleated cell count estimates. Here immunoSEQ multiplex PCR was the method, and the copy in TCRdb shows in-frame clones only, minus some. The V and J calls and clone size were taken over from that table, and D and trimming were inferred from the DNA. The table records 25,000 to 35,000 clones, approximately 80% of them present only once. The germline CDR1 and CDR2 sequences are MNHNY and SVGAGI (reference sequence). The CDR3 consists of 15 residues. The junction had 3 bases not matched to a gene; V was cut back by 0 bases and J by 2 bases.

The source of this sequence is a man aged 65-85 years with active COVID-19. The sequenced material came from peripheral blood. The rearrangement uses TRBV6-6 and TRBJ2-7; 8 bases line up with TRBD1. The CDR3 nucleotides are TGTGCCAGCAGTTACTCCTCCAGGGGGCCCTACGAGCAGTACTTC. This translates into CASSYSSRGPYEQYF.